The 25 T cell receptor beta chains listed next were all sequenced from one sample in a study of response to subunit inactivated influenza vaccine. TCRdb analysed the RT-PCR reads with MiXCR anew, one entry per CDR3 protein. The sample lists about 570,000 distinct CDR3 sequences, roughly 12% seen once, with 9.5% to 12% in the top ten. The sample also formed part of further work on T cells expressing NK-cell markers. This second study says: With UMIs, 5'RACE template switching was used to make TCR beta cDNA.

Sequenced here: PBMCs from blood, sampled on the day of vaccination. The receptors were gathered from a man aged 50-60 years who received an inactivated influenza vaccine.

This clonotype was detected only a few times. The chain carries TRBV15 and TRBJ2-1, with 7 bases fitting TRBD2. The germline V gene has CDR1 LNHNV and CDR2 YYDKDF (reference sequence). This CDR3 contains 19 residues. J was trimmed by 1 base and V by 6 bases; bases with no gene match: 18. This CDR3 is CATRIGRIGSSRSYNEQFF. DNA of the CDR3: TGTGCCACCAGAATCGGGAGGATAGGTAGCAGTAGGTCCTACAATGAGCAGTTCTTC.

The chain carries TRBV4-1 and TRBJ2-3; D is perhaps TRBD2 (6 bases). The CDR3 is 14 residues long. CDR1 MGHRA and CDR2 YSYEKL come from the germline V gene. Trimming stripped 1 base from V and 4 bases from J, with 9 bases between. The CDR3 protein is CASSQVEGADTQYF. The CDR3 coding sequence is TGCGCCAGCAGCCAAGTGGAGGGTGCAGATACGCAGTATTTT.

In this sample, this clonotype turned up a few times. This chain joins TRBV10-3 and TRBJ2-2; 8 bases are a match to TRBD1. The CDR3 is 14 residues long. Germline V gives CDR1 ENHRY, CDR2 SYGVKD. V was pared by 8 bases and J by 5 bases, with 7 bases of the junction left unmatched. CDR3 loop: CAIRQGSLTGELFF. In DNA form, the CDR3 reads TGTGCCATCCGACAGGGGAGTCTAACCGGGGAGCTGTTTTTT.

This clonotype has at least ten counts. The chain couples TRBV4-2 to TRBJ1-1; 9 bases map to TRBD1. Germline CDR1 is LGHNA and CDR2 is YNFKEQ. This CDR3 region has 17 residues. V gave up 1 base and J gave up 1 base; unmatched junction bases: 7. The CDR3 region has the DNA TGTGCCAGCAGCCAAGGTTTAACAGGGGGCCAGAACACTGAAGCTTTCTTT. It specifies CASSQGLTGGQNTEAFF.

This clonotype was seen repeatedly, ten times or more. The chain has TRBV6-2 or TRBV6-3 and TRBJ2-2, with 9 bases identical to TRBD1. Trimming at V came to 2 bases and at J to 3 bases, leaving 4 bases not matched to a gene. The length of the CDR3 is 16 residues. Germline CDR1 is MNHEY and CDR2 is SVGEGT. For the CDR3, the DNA is TGTGCCAGCAGTTACGGGACAGGGACGTACACCGGGGAGCTGTTTTTT. Its protein product is CASSYGTGTYTGELFF.

The chain joins TRBV7-9 to TRBJ1-2; D unclear. The CDR3 has 13 residues. Germline-derived CDR1 and CDR2 are SEHNR and FQNEAQ (reference sequence). Between the trimmed V and J ends, which lost 1 base and 8 bases, there was a span of 11 bases. This chain's CDR3 is CASSLGRGEGYTF. Written as DNA, the CDR3 is TGTGCCAGCAGCTTAGGGCGGGGTGAAGGCTACACCTTC.

The rearrangement uses TRBV12-3 or TRBV12-4 and TRBJ2-1; 7 positions agree with TRBD2. V lost 4 bases to trimming and J lost 3 bases; unmatched junction nucleotides: 3. The CDR3 is made up of 14 amino acids. In DNA, the CDR3 is TGTGCCAGCAGTTGGGGGGGTCTCTACAATGAGCAGTTCTTC. Translated, it gives CASSWGGLYNEQFF.

This clonotype was recorded many times. V and J are TRBV10-3 and TRBJ2-5, with D perhaps given as TRBD1 or TRBD2 (5 bases each). This CDR3 comprises 15 residues. The V gene's germline CDR1 is ENHRY and CDR2 SYGVKD. V lost 0 bases and J lost 3, with 11 bases in between. The CDR3, as DNA: TGTGCCATCAGTGAGTCCCGTGTGGGGGAAGAGACCCAGTACTTC. Its translation is CAISESRVGEETQYF.

There are a few counts of this clonotype. This chain connects TRBV30 to TRBJ1-4; D gene uncertain. The CDR3 contains 13 residues. Germline CDR1 and CDR2: GTSNPN and SVGIG (reference sequence). V lost 5 bases and J lost 5, with 12 bases in between. CDR3 nucleotides: TGTGCCTGGGGGAGGCAGCTAAATGAAAAACTGTTTTTT. Its translation is CAWGRQLNEKLFF.

The chain recombines TRBV6-1 with TRBJ1-4; unclear D gene. The CDR3 extends over 12 amino acids. V lost 1 base and J lost 11, with 8 bases in between. Germline CDR1 reads MNHNS; CDR2 reads SASEGT. The chain's CDR3 is CASSEGASKLFF. CDR3 coding DNA: TGTGCCAGCAGTGAAGGGGCCTCCAAACTGTTTTTT.

This clonotype came up a few times. This rearrangement joins TRBV29-1 to TRBJ2-4; either TRBD1 or TRBD2 may supply D (6 bases each). Germline CDR1 and CDR2: SQVTM and ANQGSEA. The CDR3 has 17 residues. Trimming stripped 4 bases from V and 1 base from J, with 20 bases between. CDR3 sequence: CSVVGGLGRGAKNIQYF. As DNA, the CDR3 is TGCAGCGTTGTAGGGGGGCTCGGTCGTGGGGCCAAAAACATTCAGTACTTC. Variable domain in full (rest from reference TRBV29-1 and TRBJ2-4): SAVISQKPSRDICQRGTSLTIQCQVDSQVTMMFWYRQQPGQSLTLIATANQGSEATYESGFVIDKFPISRPNLTFSTLTVSNMSPEDSSIYLCSVVGGLGRGAKNIQYFGAGTRLSVL.

The chain has TRBV20-1 and TRBJ2-7; 8 bases are a match to TRBD1. This CDR3 is built from 13 residues. Germline V gene sequence: CDR1 DFQATT, CDR2 SNEGSKA (reference sequence). Trimming removed 8 bases from V and 6 bases from J; junction bases left unmatched: 12. The CDR3 sequence is CSSPGQGGSEQYF. CDR3 coding DNA: TGCAGTTCTCCTGGACAGGGAGGCTCCGAGCAGTACTTC.

In this sample, this clonotype turned up a few times. The junction does not match germline at one end; this may be a read error. The V gene is TRBV20-1, the J gene TRBJ2-7; a possible D gene is TRBD2 (6 bases). The germline CDR1 and CDR2 sequences are DFQATT and SNEGSKA (reference sequence). This CDR3 has 13 amino acids. CDR3 in amino acids: CSGQKAGTLEQYF. CDR3 in DNA: TGTAGTGGCCAAAAAGCGGGCACTCTCGAGCAGTACTTC.

V and J are TRBV30 and TRBJ2-3; 8 nucleotides agree with TRBD1. V gave up 7 bases and J gave up 1 base; unmatched junction bases: 7. CDR3 length equals 14 residues. Looked up from germline, CDR1 is GTSNPN and CDR2 is SVGIG (reference sequence). This chain's CDR3 is CAFHRDRRTDTQYF. The DNA of the CDR3 is TGTGCCTTCCACCGGGACAGGCGCACAGATACGCAGTATTTT.

This clonotype was counted only a few times. The chain combines TRBV20-1 with TRBJ2-3; 10 bases line up with TRBD2. V was clipped by 4 bases and J by 0 bases; unmatched bases: 4. CDR1 DFQATT and CDR2 SNEGSKA come from the germline V gene (reference sequence). This CDR3 is 15 amino acids long. CDR3: CSAIGLAASTDTQYF. The CDR3 bases are TGCAGTGCTATAGGACTAGCGGCTAGCACAGATACGCAGTATTTT.

This clonotype came up a few times. The rearrangement uses TRBV5-1 and TRBJ2-7, with TRBD1 identical over 11 bases. V lost 2 bases and J lost 5; bases outside the gene matches: 6. The germline V gene encodes CDR1 SGHRS and CDR2 YFSETQ. The CDR3 is 15 amino acids. In nucleotides, the CDR3 is TGCGCCAGCAGCTTTGGACAGGGGGCGGCCAACGAGCAGTACTTC. This encodes CASSFGQGAANEQYF. Complete variable domain (other parts from reference TRBV5-1 and TRBJ2-7): KAGVTQTPRYLIKTRGQQVTLSCSPISGHRSVSWYQQTPGQGLQFLFEYFSETQRNKGNFPGRFSGRQFSNSRSEMNVSTLELGDSALYLCASSFGQGAANEQYFGPGTRLTVT.

The chain links TRBV29-1 to TRBJ2-1; 8 nucleotides match TRBD1. Germline CDR1 and CDR2: SQVTM and ANQGSEA. There are 14 residues in the CDR3. The V and J ends lost 4 bases and 2 bases, in that order; junction bases with no gene match: 4. The CDR3 DNA follows: TGCAGCGTTGGGGGGACAGGCCCCTACAATGAGCAGTTCTTC. It specifies CSVGGTGPYNEQFF.

This clonotype showed up just a few times. The chain combines TRBV11-3 with TRBJ2-1; the D gene is possibly TRBD1 (6 bases). The CDR3 totals 13 residues. V was cut by 4 bases and J by 9 bases, with 13 bases left in between. Germline V CDR1 and CDR2: SGHNT, YENEEA. CDR3 bases: TGTGCCAGCAGCTCGACAGTCAGGGGTGAGCAGTTCTTC. It is translated as CASSSTVRGEQFF.

This clonotype was seen more than once but under ten times. The chain employs TRBV7-6 and TRBJ1-1; D is uncertain. CDR1 is SGHVS and CDR2 is FNYEAQ in the germline V gene. The CDR3 is 13 residues long. Trimming removed 3 bases from V and 2 bases from J, with 7 bases in between. The CDR3 nucleotides read TGTGCCAGCAGCTTCTCTCCCAACACTGAAGCTTTCTTT. Translating gives CASSFSPNTEAFF.

The chain joins TRBV9 to TRBJ1-4; no clear D gene. The CDR3 spans 18 residues. CDR1 SGDLS and CDR2 YYNGEE come from the germline V gene. V was shortened by 0 bases and J by 0 bases, with 15 bases between the two germline ends. The CDR3, as DNA: TGTGCCAGCAGCGTAGGGGGAAACGCGGGAGCAACTAATGAAAAACTGTTTTTT. Amino acid sequence: CASSVGGNAGATNEKLFF.

This clonotype was counted at least ten times. V gene TRBV5-1 combines with J gene TRBJ2-5; 7 nucleotides align to TRBD2. Germline values: CDR1 SGHRS, CDR2 YFSETQ. The CDR3 contains 13 residues. V dropped 5 bases and J dropped 4; count of bases not matched to a gene: 5. The CDR3: CASSRTGGETQYF. The CDR3 nucleotides read TGCGCCAGCAGTCGGACGGGGGGAGAGACCCAGTACTTC. The entire variable domain, with the rest obtained from reference TRBV5-1 and TRBJ2-5, is as follows: KAGVTQTPRYLIKTRGQQVTLSCSPISGHRSVSWYQQTPGQGLQFLFEYFSETQRNKGNFPGRFSGRQFSNSRSEMNVSTLELGDSALYLCASSRTGGETQYFGPGTRLLVL.

The rearrangement uses TRBV29-1 and TRBJ2-5, with a possible D match to TRBD1 (5 bases). The CDR3 spans 13 residues. The V gene lost 4 bases and the J gene lost 3 bases, with 12 bases spanning the gap. CDR1 SQVTM and CDR2 ANQGSEA come from the germline V gene. CDR3: CSVGLRVKETQYF. In DNA, the CDR3 is TGCAGCGTTGGACTCAGGGTGAAAGAGACCCAGTACTTC.

V and J are TRBV5-1 and TRBJ1-4; 9 nucleotides agree with TRBD1. Trimming took 4 bases from V and 0 from J; bases not matched to a gene: 7. This CDR3 is 17 amino acids long. Germline CDR1 is SGHRS and CDR2 is YFSETQ. Here the CDR3 reads CASSLGQGTSTNEKLFF. The CDR3 DNA is TGCGCCAGCAGCCTTGGACAGGGGACCTCAACTAATGAAAAACTGTTTTTT.

The V call is TRBV6-2 or TRBV6-3, the J call TRBJ2-1; no clear D. The assigned J gene may be wrong: the sequence end matches TRBJ2-7 better. Per the germline V gene, CDR1 is MNHEY and CDR2 is SVGEGT. CDR3 length: 14 residues. The DNA of the CDR3 is TGTGCCAGCAGTTACCCTCGAGATGGCAATGAGCAGTACTTC. Protein: CASSYPRDGNEQYF.

The chain has TRBV6-2 or TRBV6-3 and TRBJ2-1; D uncertain. This CDR3 spans 14 amino acids. The V and J ends lost 4 bases and 9 bases respectively, with 16 bases between them. Germline V gene lookup returns CDR1 MNHEY and CDR2 SVGEGT. The CDR3 protein is CASSFTRVSVEQFF. The CDR3 DNA reads TGTGCCAGCAGTTTCACTCGGGTTTCTGTTGAGCAGTTCTTC.